This T cell receptor (beta chain) was sequenced for a study of cytomegalovirus exposure and HLA in healthy donors. Overall study context: In a later analysis, the 120 or so validation repertoires were reported to have used the same platform as the approximately 690 first-cohort repertoires. General study results and limits: The tendency of first-cohort TCR clusters to co-occur in the 120 or so validation repertoires was the finding of a later analysis. High specificity and sensitivity for cytomegalovirus status were reported for the classifier. In vitro experiments confirmed that three CMV-associated chains were specific for CMV antigens.

Only in-frame clones appear in the TCRdb table, and some are missing; sequencing was by immunoSEQ multiplex PCR. The table lists approximately 270,000 clones, 85% to 90% of them singletons. A word on this clone: The antigen is not known.

V lost 3 bases and J lost 10, with 23 bases in between. Germline lookup yields CDR1 SGHDT and CDR2 YYEEEE. CDR3 size: 17 residues. The sample was PBMCs. The rearrangement joins TRBV5-6 to TRBJ1-6; perhaps TRBD1 as D (5 bases). This TCR derives from a woman aged 18-29 years in good health and CMV-seronegative. The CDR3 spells CASSSIFPVLGGSPLHF. In nucleotides, the CDR3 is TGTGCCAGCAGCTCCATATTCCCAGTCCTGGGGGGATCACCCCTCCACTTT.